Listed here are 32 T cell receptor beta chains from one sample, sequenced in a study of blood T cell repertoires in COVID-19. Profiling relied on immunoSEQ multiplex PCR, and the TCRdb table lists in-frame clones only, not all of them. The data show 160,000 or so clones, 82% seen once. Sequencing was carried out using peripheral blood. These receptors all stem from a woman in her seventies with acute or convalescent COVID-19.

The chain is built from TRBV7-3 and TRBJ2-3; perhaps TRBD2 as D (6 bases). Between the trimmed V and J ends, which lost 4 bases and 0 bases, there was a span of 11 bases. CDR1 and CDR2 (germline): SGHTA, FQGTGA. The CDR3 sequence is 15 residues long. DNA of the CDR3: TGTGCCAGCAGCTCCAAGGGACTGAGCACAGATACGCAGTATTTT. Residues: CASSSKGLSTDTQYF. Variable domain in full (rest from reference TRBV7-3 and TRBJ2-3): GAGVSQTPSNKVTEKGKYVELRCDPISGHTALYWYRQSLGQGPEFLIYFQGTGAADDSGLPNDRFFAVRPEGSVSTLKIQRTERGDSAVYLCASSSKGLSTDTQYFGPGTRLTVL.

This chain connects TRBV29-1 to TRBJ1-2; D gene unclear. V was pared by 4 bases and J by 9 bases, with 21 bases between. Germline V gives CDR1 SQVTM, CDR2 ANQGSEA. This CDR3 has 14 residues. The CDR3 coding sequence is TGCAGCGTTGCTAGTGGAGGTGACGGACGTAGCTACACCTTC. It codes for CSVASGGDGRSYTF.

The chain employs TRBV7-2 and TRBJ1-2, with D perhaps TRBD1 (6 bases). The CDR3 is made up of 15 amino acids. V lost 7 bases to trimming and J lost 5 bases, with 20 bases between them. Germline loops: CDR1 SGHTA, CDR2 FQGNSA. Here the CDR3 DNA reads TGTGCCAGCAACCCAGGGGCCTACAGAGATTATGGCTACACCTTC. Protein product: CASNPGAYRDYGYTF.

The CDR3, as DNA: TGTGCCAGCAGCGACAGGGGGATTTCCTACGAGCAGTACTTC. It yields the protein CASSDRGISYEQYF. V gene TRBV27 combines with J gene TRBJ2-7; TRBD1 matches at 9 bases. Unmatched junction bases numbered 4, after V lost 6 bases and J lost 1 base. In germline, CDR1 is MNHEY, CDR2 SMNVEV (reference sequence). This CDR3 contains 14 residues.

This clone was counted ten times or more. The chain joins TRBV5-6 to TRBJ2-3, with D possibly matching TRBD2 (6 bases). CDR1 is SGHDT and CDR2 is YYEEEE in the germline V gene. The V end was cut by 0 bases, the J end by 0 bases, with 11 bases between. This CDR3 comprises 16 residues. CDR3 coding DNA: TGTGCCAGCAGCTTGGCGCGGGGCGGTAGCACAGATACGCAGTATTTT. Translation gives CASSLARGGSTDTQYF.

The V call is TRBV28, the J call TRBJ1-1; D is perhaps TRBD1 (6 bases). The CDR3 has 14 amino acids. From germline, CDR1 is MDHEN and CDR2 SYDVKM. Trimming shortened V by 4 bases and J by 0 bases, and 9 bases separated the two germline ends. CDR3 coding DNA: TGTGCCAGCAGTTCGGGACAAATGAACACTGAAGCTTTCTTT. The encoded protein is CASSSGQMNTEAFF.

The rearrangement links TRBV7-2 to TRBJ2-7, with a weak D call TRBD2 (6 bases). V was clipped by 2 bases and J by 7 bases, with 18 bases between them. Germline-derived CDR1 and CDR2 are SGHTA and FQGNSA. The CDR3 totals 15 residues. The CDR3: CASSLSPQGRGEQYF. The CDR3 region has the DNA TGTGCCAGCAGCTTAAGCCCGCAAGGACGGGGGGAGCAGTACTTC.

CDR3 nucleotides: TGTGCCAGCCGGGACACCTTCTATGGCTACACCTTC. Amino acid sequence: CASRDTFYGYTF. The genes are TRBV6-5 and TRBJ1-2; D possibly corresponds to TRBD1 (6 bases). Germline lookup yields CDR1 MNHEY and CDR2 SVGAGI. Trimming removed 8 bases from V and 4 bases from J, with 11 bases in between. CDR3 size: 12 residues.

The rearrangement uses TRBV2 and TRBJ2-5, with 9 bases fitting TRBD2. Germline CDR1 SNHLY, CDR2 FYNNEI. The CDR3 extends over 14 amino acids. Trimming took 6 bases from V and 4 from J; bases not matched to a gene: 6. CDR3 protein: CASSPLAGSETQYF. The CDR3 nucleotides are TGTGCCAGCAGCCCTCTAGCGGGGTCAGAGACCCAGTACTTC.

CDR3 loop: CASTTGVQTQYF. The DNA for the CDR3 is TGTGCCAGCACGACAGGGGTGCAGACCCAGTACTTC. This chain connects TRBV2 to TRBJ2-5, with 8 positions matching TRBD1. CDR3 length: 12 amino acids. Looked up from germline, CDR1 is SNHLY and CDR2 is FYNNEI. The junction had 4 bases not matched to a gene; V was cut back by 7 bases and J by 6 bases. The full variable domain, its missing parts supplied by reference TRBV2 and TRBJ2-5, is EPEVTQTPSHQVTQMGQEVILRCVPISNHLYFYWYRQILGQKVEFLVSFYNNEISEKSEIFDDQFSVERPDGSNFTLKIRSTKLEDSAMYFCASTTGVQTQYFGPGTRLLVL.

This clone was seen a few times. This chain joins TRBV27 and TRBJ2-1; unclear D gene. CDR3 length equals 15 residues. Germline V gene data show CDR1 as MNHEY and CDR2 as SMNVEV (reference sequence). V shed 3 bases and J shed 0 bases, with 9 bases lying between them. CDR3 protein: CASSFVLSSYNEQFF. CDR3 bases: TGTGCCAGCAGTTTCGTCCTTAGCTCCTACAATGAGCAGTTCTTC.

The table lists this clone with a few counts. The chain joins TRBV28 to TRBJ1-1, with D possibly TRBD1 on 6 matching bases. Deletions cut 5 bases from V and 6 bases from J, with 19 bases between. CDR1 and CDR2 from the germline V gene are MDHEN and SYDVKM. The CDR3 spans 15 residues. The CDR3 DNA reads as TGTGCCAGCAGTCCATGGGACACCCCTCGGGCTGAAGCTTTCTTT. Protein product: CASSPWDTPRAEAFF.

The J gene is TRBJ2-3, the V gene TRBV18, with 12 positions matching TRBD2. Germline V gene lookup returns CDR1 KGHSH and CDR2 LQKENI. The CDR3 sequence is 17 residues long. Unmatched junction bases numbered 5, after V lost 2 bases and J lost 2 bases. CDR3 nucleotides: TGTGCCAGCTCACCATCGGGACTAGCGGGCCCCACAGATACGCAGTATTTT. It specifies CASSPSGLAGPTDTQYF.

The chain uses TRBV5-4 and TRBJ2-1, with 8 positions matching TRBD1. CDR1 SGHNT and CDR2 YYREEE come from the germline V gene (reference sequence). This CDR3 region has 15 residues. Germline trimming cut 5 bases from V and 5 bases from J; bases unmatched to any gene: 9. The CDR3 sequence is CASRPGTGGDNEQFF. In DNA form, the CDR3 reads TGTGCCAGCAGACCCGGGACAGGCGGGGACAATGAGCAGTTCTTC. Full variable domain (outside the CDR3, taken from reference TRBV5-4 and TRBJ2-1): ETGVTQSPTHLIKTRGQQVTLRCSSQSGHNTVSWYQQALGQGPQFIFQYYREEENGRGNFPPRFSGLQFPNYSSELNVNALELDDSALYLCASRPGTGGDNEQFFGPGTRLTVL.

The chain uses TRBV28 and TRBJ2-7; 8 nucleotides line up with TRBD2. With V trimmed by 3 bases and J by 0 bases, 7 bases remained unmatched. The CDR3 spans 16 residues. CDR1 and CDR2 (germline): MDHEN, SYDVKM. The CDR3 here is CASSFSLAGLSYEQYF. The CDR3 nucleotides are TGTGCCAGCAGTTTTTCTCTAGCGGGCCTCTCCTACGAGCAGTACTTC.

A single count supports this clone. The V and J genes are TRBV24-1 and TRBJ2-6; TRBD1 matches 8 bases. Germline-derived CDR1 and CDR2 are KGHDR and SFDVKD. Germline trimming cut 3 bases from V and 3 bases from J; bases unmatched to any gene: 9. The length of the CDR3 is 18 residues. The CDR3 protein is CATSDGQGASGGANVLTF. In nucleotides, the CDR3 is TGTGCCACCAGTGATGGACAGGGAGCAAGCGGTGGGGCCAACGTCCTGACTTTC.

The chain carries TRBV5-6 and TRBJ1-2; D is unclear. V was trimmed by 5 bases and J by 0 bases, leaving 11 bases between them. The CDR3 has 14 residues. Germline V gene lookup returns CDR1 SGHDT and CDR2 YYEEEE. CDR3 sequence: CASSLSGPNYGYTF. The DNA for the CDR3 is TGTGCCAGCAGTTTGTCAGGTCCTAACTATGGCTACACCTTC.

A few counts support this clone. This rearrangement joins TRBV27 to TRBJ2-7; possibly TRBD2 for D (6 bases). Trimming left V 2 bases short and J 0 bases short, with 11 bases between. Germline CDR1 is MNHEY and CDR2 is SMNVEV (reference sequence). The CDR3 has 15 amino acids. In DNA form, the CDR3 reads TGTGCCAGCAGTTTACGGCGGACTATCTCCTACGAGCAGTACTTC. Protein product: CASSLRRTISYEQYF.

This rearrangement joins TRBV28 to TRBJ1-4; D remains unclear. The CDR3 extends over 13 amino acids. V was shortened by 5 bases and J by 6 bases, with 10 bases between the two germline ends. Germline values: CDR1 MDHEN, CDR2 SYDVKM. Here the CDR3 reads CASSHPRDEKLFF. In DNA, the CDR3 is TGTGCCAGCAGTCACCCAAGAGATGAAAAACTGTTTTTT.

Here the CDR3 reads CASRYPGESNTGELFF. For the CDR3, the DNA is TGTGCCAGCAGATACCCTGGGGAGTCCAACACCGGGGAGCTGTTTTTT. This rearrangement joins TRBV6-5 to TRBJ2-2, with D possibly TRBD2 on 5 matching bases. The CDR3 totals 16 residues. Germline CDR1 is MNHEY and CDR2 is SVGAGI. V was clipped by 6 bases and J by 2 bases, with 16 bases between them.

This chain's CDR3 is CASSLGTSGRGETQYF. The DNA of the CDR3 is TGTGCCAGCAGCCTTGGGACTAGCGGGAGGGGAGAGACCCAGTACTTC. The J gene is TRBJ2-5, the V gene TRBV4-2; 16 bases align to TRBD2. The CDR3 runs to 16 residues. Germline trimming cut 4 bases from V and 4 bases from J; bases unmatched to any gene: 3. The germline gives CDR1 LGHNA, CDR2 YNFKEQ.

This chain joins TRBV7-9 and TRBJ2-7; D call uncertain. The CDR3 is made up of 15 amino acids. Germline V gene sequence: CDR1 SEHNR, CDR2 FQNEAQ (reference sequence). The V and J ends lost 7 bases and 2 bases respectively, with 18 bases between them. This CDR3 reads CASNAPRPRTYEQYF. In DNA, the CDR3 is TGTGCCAGCAACGCCCCCCGCCCCAGGACCTACGAGCAGTACTTC.

The chain couples TRBV7-6 to TRBJ2-2; 8 nucleotides agree with TRBD1. CDR3 size: 15 residues. Germline V gene sequence: CDR1 SGHVS, CDR2 FNYEAQ. The J segment lost 5 bases and the V segment lost 5 bases, leaving 7 bases of the junction unmatched. The CDR3 DNA is TGTGCCAGCAGCGAAGGACAGGGAAGAACCGGGGAGCTGTTTTTT. Translation: CASSEGQGRTGELFF.

The chain is built from TRBV24-1 and TRBJ2-3; tentative D call: TRBD2 (6 bases). V gave up 3 bases and J gave up 5 bases, with 20 bases separating them. Germline CDR1 is KGHDR and CDR2 is SFDVKD. The CDR3 length is 17 residues. DNA of the CDR3: TGTGCCACCAGTGATCCCTTCAGGGCCCCGGGAGAAGATACGCAGTATTTT. Amino acid sequence: CATSDPFRAPGEDTQYF.

The chain joins TRBV3-1 (or the pseudogene TRBV3-2) to TRBJ2-1, with 8 bases lining up with TRBD2. The trim removed 4 bases at V and 1 base at J, leaving 6 bases unmatched. CDR3 length: 16 amino acids. The germline V gene encodes CDR1 LGHDT and CDR2 YNNKEL (reference sequence). CDR3 bases: TGTGCCAGCAGCCTCATTAGCGGGGTGTCCTACAATGAGCAGTTCTTC. It translates to CASSLISGVSYNEQFF.

With respect to this clone: One junction end does not reproduce the germline sequence, and a read error may be involved. The rearrangement links TRBV7-7 to TRBJ2-5; 7 bases line up with TRBD1. This CDR3 region has 14 residues. Per germline, CDR1 SSHAT and CDR2 FNYEAQ (reference sequence). The CDR3 DNA reads as TGTGCTAGCAGCCCGAGGACAGGTCAAGAGACCCAGTACTTC. Protein product: CASSPRTGQETQYF.

The chain combines TRBV5-5 with TRBJ2-3; 13 bases are shared with TRBD2. This CDR3 is 17 amino acids long. The J segment lost 2 bases and the V segment lost 4 bases, leaving 7 bases of the junction unmatched. CDR1 is SGHKS, CDR2 YYEKEE, per germline (reference sequence). The CDR3 sequence: CASSPTTSGGHTDTQYF. DNA for the CDR3: TGTGCCAGCAGCCCAACGACTAGCGGGGGGCACACAGATACGCAGTATTTT.

This clone was counted only a few times. The V gene is TRBV4-3, the J gene TRBJ2-3; D possibly corresponds to TRBD1 (5 bases). There are 14 residues in the CDR3. CDR1 is LGHNA, CDR2 YSLEER, per germline. Trimming took 1 base from V and 1 from J, leaving 6 bases between them. The CDR3, as DNA: TGCGCCAGCAGCCAAGCAGGGCGCACAGATACGCAGTATTTT. Translated, it gives CASSQAGRTDTQYF.

This clone was observed a single time. This chain joins TRBV5-1 and TRBJ2-7; 8 bases match TRBD2. The V segment lost 7 bases and the J segment 3 bases; nucleotides outside the gene matches: 12. The CDR3 is 15 amino acids. The germline CDR1 and CDR2 sequences are SGHRS and YFSETQ. The CDR3 DNA reads TGCGCCAGCCAGGGAGCTAGCGGGTCTTTCTACGAGCAGTACTTC. This encodes CASQGASGSFYEQYF.

The chain is built from TRBV11-2 and TRBJ1-6; D is perhaps TRBD1 (5 bases). Deletions cut 3 bases from V and 3 bases from J, with 15 bases between. Germline V gene data show CDR1 as SGHAT and CDR2 as FQNNGV. This CDR3 has 17 residues. CDR3 sequence reads: CASSFEVQGIYNSPLHF. The CDR3 DNA follows: TGTGCCAGCAGCTTCGAGGTCCAGGGTATCTATAATTCACCCCTCCACTTT.

This sequence joins TRBV7-9 and TRBJ1-6; D possibly corresponds to TRBD1 (5 bases). Germline assignment: CDR1 SEHNR and CDR2 FQNEAQ (reference sequence). V was shortened by 1 base and J by 8 bases, with 9 bases between the two germline ends. The CDR3 covers 14 residues. This chain's CDR3 is CASSLETGYSPLHF. As DNA, the CDR3 is TGTGCCAGCAGCTTAGAAACAGGTTATTCACCCCTCCACTTT.

This clone was detected a few times. This sequence joins TRBV4-1 and TRBJ2-5; TRBD1 matches at 7 bases. The CDR3 spans 16 residues. V shed 4 bases, J shed 2 bases, and the junction held 10 bases outside the gene matches. Germline CDR1 is MGHRA and CDR2 is YSYEKL. The CDR3 coding sequence is TGCGCCAGCAGCCTTAGCCCGAACAGGGGACAAGAGACCCAGTACTTC. Its protein product is CASSLSPNRGQETQYF.